What follows are 18 T cell receptor beta chains derived from one specimen sequenced in a study of tumor T cells in aggressive B-cell lymphoma. Measured with immunoSEQ multiplex PCR; TCRdb has only the in-frame clones, and not every one. The table includes about 660 clones, around 90% detected once. The sequencing input was tumor tissue. Every receptor here comes from an adult with diffuse large B cell lymphoma.

The rearrangement links TRBV7-2 to TRBJ2-1; no reliable D call. With 2 bases removed from V and 6 bases from J, the gap between germline ends came to 14 bases. CDR3 length equals 15 residues. The germline V gene encodes CDR1 SGHTA and CDR2 FQGNSA. The CDR3 loop is CASSLHAGQVNEQFF. The DNA for the CDR3 is TGTGCCAGCAGCTTACATGCCGGCCAGGTCAATGAGCAGTTCTTC. Variable domain in full (rest from reference TRBV7-2 and TRBJ2-1): GAGVSQSPSNKVTEKGKDVELRCDPISGHTALYWYRQSLGQGLEFLIYFQGNSAPDKSGLPSDRFSAERTGGSVSTLTIQRTQQEDSAVYLCASSLHAGQVNEQFFGPGTRLTVL.

This clone was found once. In DNA, the CDR3 is TGTGCCAGCAGTCATCGAGAGACAGCTGGCAATCAGCCCCAGCATTTT. This gives the protein CASSHRETAGNQPQHF. The chain carries TRBV2 and TRBJ1-5; TRBD1 is a possible D gene (5 bases). CDR1 is SNHLY, CDR2 FYNNEI, per germline. Trimming removed 5 bases from V and 2 bases from J, with 16 bases in between. The CDR3 runs 16 residues.

The chain combines TRBV10-3 with TRBJ2-7; 9 bases fit TRBD2. CDR3 length: 13 amino acids. In germline, CDR1 is ENHRY, CDR2 SYGVKD. With 7 bases clipped from V and 5 bases from J, the junction kept 6 bases outside the gene matches. This chain's CDR3 is CAIKASGADEQYF. CDR3 DNA sequence: TGTGCCATCAAGGCTAGCGGGGCAGACGAGCAGTACTTC.

V and J are TRBV5-3 and TRBJ1-4; TRBD1 aligns across 8 bases. TRBV5-3 counts as an open reading frame of uncertain function. The CDR3 length is 15 residues. J gave up 5 bases and V 0 bases, and 3 bases lay outside the gene matches. This CDR3 is CARSLGDRLNEKLFF. For the CDR3, the DNA is TGTGCCAGAAGCTTGGGGGACAGGCTCAATGAAAAACTGTTTTTT.

The chain employs TRBV27 and TRBJ2-1, with TRBD1 matching over 8 bases. The CDR3 is made up of 15 amino acids. V was pared by 5 bases and J by 7 bases, with 10 bases of the junction left unmatched. Per the germline V gene, CDR1 is MNHEY and CDR2 is SMNVEV (reference sequence). CDR3: CASSRPGQASNEQFF. In nucleotides, the CDR3 is TGTGCCAGCAGTCGTCCGGGACAGGCGTCGAATGAGCAGTTCTTC.

As for this clone: Since a much larger clone is just one base distant, this may be a read error. The chain uses TRBV14 and TRBJ1-1, with a possible D match to TRBD1 (5 bases). Trimming stripped 7 bases from V and 5 bases from J, with 14 bases between. The CDR3 runs to 13 residues. In germline, CDR1 is SGHDN, CDR2 FVKESK. CDR3 nucleotides: TGTGCCAGCAACTCGTGGGGGGGAACTGAAGCTTTCTTT. Amino acids: CASNSWGGTEAFF.

A word on this clone: The same CDR3 also results from other DNA sequences found in this sample. The V call is TRBV10-3, the J call TRBJ1-2, with D maybe TRBD1 (6 bases). The V end was cut by 6 bases, the J end by 7 bases, with 12 bases between. The CDR3 is 12 residues long. Germline CDR1 is ENHRY and CDR2 is SYGVKD. The CDR3 spells CAISSQGFGYTF. DNA for the CDR3: TGTGCCATCAGCTCCCAGGGGTTTGGCTACACCTTC.

The CDR3 DNA sequence: TGTGCCAGCAGCAGGGACATCGATCAGCCCCAGCATTTT. It yields the protein CASSRDIDQPQHF. The gene calls are TRBV7-6 and TRBJ1-5; TRBD1 is a possible D gene (6 bases). Germline V lookup: CDR1 SGHVS, CDR2 FNYEAQ. V was pared by 5 bases and J by 5 bases, with 10 bases between. The CDR3 consists of 13 residues. Full variable domain (remainder filled in from reference TRBV7-6 and TRBJ1-5): GAGVSQSPRYKVTKRGQDVALRCDPISGHVSLYWYRQALGQGPEFLTYFNYEAQQDKSGLPNDRFSAERPEGSISTLTIQRTEQRDSAMYRCASSRDIDQPQHFGDGTRLSIL.

V gene TRBV4-1 combines with J gene TRBJ1-4; tentatively, D is TRBD1 (6 bases). Per the germline V gene, CDR1 is MGHRA and CDR2 is YSYEKL. This CDR3 is 13 amino acids long. V lost 0 bases and J lost 10, with 9 bases in between. CDR3 DNA sequence: TGCGCCAGCAGCCAAGACCGGGACACAAAACTGTTTTTT. The encoded protein is CASSQDRDTKLFF.

The chain recombines TRBV2 with TRBJ2-3; 8 positions match TRBD2. In germline, CDR1 is SNHLY, CDR2 FYNNEI. V lost 4 bases, J lost 3 bases, and 6 bases stayed unmatched. CDR3 length equals 15 residues. The CDR3 loop is CASSVEKRETDTQYF. CDR3 nucleotide sequence: TGTGCCAGCAGTGTTGAGAAGCGGGAGACAGATACGCAGTATTTT.

This chain uses TRBV6-4 with TRBJ1-2, with 9 bases lining up with TRBD1. Trimming at V came to 4 bases and at J to 3 bases, leaving 3 bases not matched to a gene. The CDR3 sequence is 14 residues long. Per germline, CDR1 MRHNA and CDR2 SNTAGT. The CDR3 here is CASSATGGDYGYTF. CDR3 coding DNA: TGTGCCAGCAGTGCGACAGGGGGTGACTATGGCTACACCTTC.

The chain is built from TRBV4-2 and TRBJ2-5; D is possibly TRBD2 (6 bases). Germline CDR1 is LGHNA and CDR2 is YNFKEQ. The CDR3 covers 15 residues. V was trimmed by 4 bases and J by 2 bases, leaving 14 bases between them. CDR3 nucleotide sequence: TGTGCCAGCAGCCCCGAAGGCGGGGCTCAAGAGACCCAGTACTTC. This gives the protein CASSPEGGAQETQYF.

CDR3 sequence: CASSTTSTGSYEQYF. In DNA form, the CDR3 reads TGTGCCAGTAGTACAACTTCCACAGGTTCCTACGAGCAGTACTTC. The chain joins TRBV19 to TRBJ2-7, with a tentative D call TRBD1 (5 bases). This CDR3 region has 15 residues. V was clipped by 4 bases and J by 1 base, with 14 bases between them. Germline values: CDR1 LNHDA, CDR2 SQIVND (reference sequence).

Note on this clone: At the DNA level, this CDR3 is encoded by other sequences in the same sample as well. The gene calls are TRBV27 and TRBJ2-5, with D possibly matching TRBD2 (6 bases). This CDR3 has 13 residues. Germline V gene sequence: CDR1 MNHEY, CDR2 SMNVEV (reference sequence). V lost 5 bases to trimming and J lost 5 bases, with 12 bases between them. The CDR3 loop is CASSLGGWETQYF. CDR3 bases: TGTGCCAGCAGTCTTGGGGGGTGGGAGACCCAGTACTTC.

This clone came up once. The V call is TRBV11-2, the J call TRBJ2-1; a possible D gene is TRBD2 (6 bases). With 0 bases removed from V and 3 bases from J, the gap between germline ends came to 9 bases. This CDR3 spans 15 amino acids. The germline V gene encodes CDR1 SGHAT and CDR2 FQNNGV. The CDR3 coding sequence is TGTGCCAGCAGCTTAGAGGCGGGATTCTACAATGAGCAGTTCTTC. Its translation is CASSLEAGFYNEQFF.

This clone showed up just once. This rearrangement joins TRBV6-5 to TRBJ2-7; possibly TRBD1 for D (6 bases). Per the germline V gene, CDR1 is MNHEY and CDR2 is SVGAGI. The CDR3 is made up of 12 amino acids. V shed 5 bases and J shed 6 bases, with 11 bases lying between them. The DNA of the CDR3 is TGTGCCAGCAGTGCTCTACAGGGCGAGCAGTACTTC. This gives the protein CASSALQGEQYF.

V and J are TRBV7-9 and TRBJ2-1, with 8 bases lining up with TRBD2. Per the germline V gene, CDR1 is SEHNR and CDR2 is FQNEAQ (reference sequence). The CDR3 totals 13 residues. J gave up 9 bases and V 5 bases, and 6 bases lay outside the gene matches. The CDR3 nucleotides are TGTGCCAGCAGCGCCGGGGGGGGGCGTGAGCAGTTCTTC. Translated, it gives CASSAGGGREQFF. The full variable domain, with the rest looked up from reference TRBV7-9 and TRBJ2-1, is DTGVSQNPRHKITKRGQNVTFRCDPISEHNRLYWYRQTLGQGPEFLTYFQNEAQLEKSRLLSDRFSAERPKGSFSTLEIQRTEQGDSAMYLCASSAGGGREQFFGPGTRLTVL.

V gene TRBV4-1 combines with J gene TRBJ1-4, with D possibly matching TRBD1 (6 bases). V was shortened by 1 base and J by 7 bases, with 7 bases between the two germline ends. This CDR3 contains 13 residues. CDR1 and CDR2 from the germline V gene are MGHRA and YSYEKL. CDR3 in DNA: TGCGCCAGCAGCCAAGGCAGGGGTGAAAAACTGTTTTTT. It is translated as CASSQGRGEKLFF.